This is a list of T cell receptor beta chains from one sample in a study of blood T cell repertoires in COVID-19. Method: immunoSEQ multiplex PCR; TCRdb's copy keeps in-frame clones and lacks some. The sample includes around 140,000 clones, around nine tenths of them seen just once. Input material: peripheral blood. The receptors were sampled from a man in his fifties or sixties with active or convalescent COVID-19. Each CDR3 is given with its conserved first and last residue. The D gene is left open where the match is weak.

TRBV13 | TRBD1 | CASSLQGGTEAFF
TRBV18 | TRBD1 | CASSLGTGRSSQFF
TRBV5-4 | TRBD1 | CASSSPGGQGIYGYTF
TRBV5-1 | TRBD1 | CASSPGQRTYGYTF
TRBV2 | NA | CASSEGAFPDTQYF
TRBV4-3 | TRBD2 | CASSETSGGLSSYNEQFF
TRBV30 | NA | CAWSLSHEQYF
TRBV30 | NA | CAWTKGGETQYF
TRBV5-1 | TRBD2 | CASSQGLAGVTQTDTQYF
TRBV5-1 | NA | CASSSAGSQETQYF
TRBV9 | TRBD1 | CASSTGQASYEQYF
TRBV4-3 | NA | CASSQALRSYEQYF
TRBV6-5 | TRBD2 | CASSPGGIIQETQYF
TRBV20-1 | NA | CSAEDSETQYF
TRBV6-5 | NA | CASSIPGHKSYEQYF
TRBV6-5 | TRBD1 | CASNTGGGTEAFF
TRBV12-3/TRBV12-4 | TRBD1 | CASSIQGATEAFF
TRBV6-5 | NA | CASRPDATNEKLFF